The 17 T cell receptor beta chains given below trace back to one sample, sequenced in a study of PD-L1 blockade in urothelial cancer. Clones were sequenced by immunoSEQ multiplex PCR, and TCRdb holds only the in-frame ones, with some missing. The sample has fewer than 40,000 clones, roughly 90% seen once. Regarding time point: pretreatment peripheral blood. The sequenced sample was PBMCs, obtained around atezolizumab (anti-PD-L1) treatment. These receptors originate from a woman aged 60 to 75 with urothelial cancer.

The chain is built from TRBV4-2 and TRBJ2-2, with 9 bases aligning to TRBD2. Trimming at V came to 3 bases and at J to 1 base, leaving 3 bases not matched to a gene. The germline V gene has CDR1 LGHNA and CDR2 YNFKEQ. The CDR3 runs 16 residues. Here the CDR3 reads CASSHSLAGNTGELFF. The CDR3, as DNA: TGTGCCAGCAGCCATTCACTAGCGGGGAACACCGGGGAGCTGTTTTTT.

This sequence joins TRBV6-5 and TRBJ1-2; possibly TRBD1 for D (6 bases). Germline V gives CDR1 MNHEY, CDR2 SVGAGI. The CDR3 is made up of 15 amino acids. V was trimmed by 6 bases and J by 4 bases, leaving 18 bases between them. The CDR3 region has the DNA TGTGCCAGCAGAGGGGCGACAGGAAACCGCTATGGCTACACCTTC. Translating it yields CASRGATGNRYGYTF.

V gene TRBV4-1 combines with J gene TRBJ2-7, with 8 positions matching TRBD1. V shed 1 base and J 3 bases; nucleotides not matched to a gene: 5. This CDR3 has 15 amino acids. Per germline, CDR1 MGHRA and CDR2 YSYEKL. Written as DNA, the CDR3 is TGCGCCAGCAGCCAAGGGACAGGGACCCTCTACGAGCAGTACTTC. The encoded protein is CASSQGTGTLYEQYF.

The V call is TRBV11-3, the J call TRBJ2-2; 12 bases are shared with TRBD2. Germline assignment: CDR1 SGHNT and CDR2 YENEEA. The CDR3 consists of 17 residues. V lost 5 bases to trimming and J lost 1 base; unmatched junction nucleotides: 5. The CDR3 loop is CASSPGTSGLNTGELFF. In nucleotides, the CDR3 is TGTGCCAGCAGCCCTGGGACTAGCGGGTTGAACACCGGGGAGCTGTTTTTT.

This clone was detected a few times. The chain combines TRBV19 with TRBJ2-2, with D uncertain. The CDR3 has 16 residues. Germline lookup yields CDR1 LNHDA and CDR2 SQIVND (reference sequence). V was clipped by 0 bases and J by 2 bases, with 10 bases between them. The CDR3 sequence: CASSIDRLLNTGELFF. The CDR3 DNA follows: TGTGCCAGTAGTATAGATCGTTTGCTAAACACCGGGGAGCTGTTTTTT.

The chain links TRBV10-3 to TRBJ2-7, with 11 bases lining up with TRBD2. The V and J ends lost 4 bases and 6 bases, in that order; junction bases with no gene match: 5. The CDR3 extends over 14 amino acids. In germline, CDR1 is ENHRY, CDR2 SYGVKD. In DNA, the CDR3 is TGTGCCATCAGTGCGGTTAGCGGGAGGGGCGAGCAGTACTTC. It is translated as CAISAVSGRGEQYF.

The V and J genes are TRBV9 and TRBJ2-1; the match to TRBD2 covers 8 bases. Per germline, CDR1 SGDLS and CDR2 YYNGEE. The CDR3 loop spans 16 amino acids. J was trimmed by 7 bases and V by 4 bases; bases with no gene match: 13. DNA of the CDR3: TGTGCCAGCAGCCCCGTAGGGAGTAGCGGGACGAATGAGCAGTTCTTC. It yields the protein CASSPVGSSGTNEQFF.

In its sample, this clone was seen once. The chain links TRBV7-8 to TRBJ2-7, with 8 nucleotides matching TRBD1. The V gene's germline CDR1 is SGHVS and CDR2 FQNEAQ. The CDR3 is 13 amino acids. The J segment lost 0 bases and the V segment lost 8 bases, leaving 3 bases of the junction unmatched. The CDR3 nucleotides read TGTGCCAGCGTCGGGACAGGCTCCTACGAGCAGTACTTC. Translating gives CASVGTGSYEQYF. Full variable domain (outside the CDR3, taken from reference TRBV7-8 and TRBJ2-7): GAGVSQSPRYKVAKRGQDVALRCDPISGHVSLFWYQQALGQGPEFLTYFQNEAQLDKSGLPSDRFFAERPEGSVSTLKIQRTQQEDSAVYLCASVGTGSYEQYFGPGTRLTVT.

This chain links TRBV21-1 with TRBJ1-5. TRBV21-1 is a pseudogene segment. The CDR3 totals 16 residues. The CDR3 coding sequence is TGTGCCAGCAGCAAAGCGGGGGGGGATGGCAATCAGCCCCAGCATTTT. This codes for CASSKAGGDGNQPQHF.

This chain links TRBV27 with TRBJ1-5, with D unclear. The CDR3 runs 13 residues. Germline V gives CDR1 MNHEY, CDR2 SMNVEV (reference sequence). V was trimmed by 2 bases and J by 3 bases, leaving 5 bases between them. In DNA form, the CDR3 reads TGTGCCAGCAGTTTAGTCATCAATCAGCCCCAGCATTTT. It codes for CASSLVINQPQHF.

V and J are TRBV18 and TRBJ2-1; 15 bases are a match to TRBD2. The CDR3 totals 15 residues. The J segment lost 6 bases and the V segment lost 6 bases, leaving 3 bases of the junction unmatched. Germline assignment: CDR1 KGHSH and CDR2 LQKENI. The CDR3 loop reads CASSPGLAGGNEQFF. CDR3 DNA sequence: TGTGCCAGCTCCCCGGGACTAGCGGGAGGCAATGAGCAGTTCTTC.

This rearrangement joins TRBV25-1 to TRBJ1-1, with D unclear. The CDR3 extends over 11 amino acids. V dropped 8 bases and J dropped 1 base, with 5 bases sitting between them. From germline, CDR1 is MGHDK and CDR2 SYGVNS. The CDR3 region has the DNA TGTGCCAGCGGAGCGAACACTGAAGCTTTCTTT. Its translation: CASGANTEAFF.

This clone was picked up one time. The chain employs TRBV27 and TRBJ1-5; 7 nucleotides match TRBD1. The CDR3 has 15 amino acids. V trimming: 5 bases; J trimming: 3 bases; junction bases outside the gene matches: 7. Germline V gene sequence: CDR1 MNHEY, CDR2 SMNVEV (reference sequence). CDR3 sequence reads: CASSPDRLSNQPQHF. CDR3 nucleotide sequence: TGTGCCAGCAGTCCGGACAGGTTGTCCAATCAGCCCCAGCATTTT.

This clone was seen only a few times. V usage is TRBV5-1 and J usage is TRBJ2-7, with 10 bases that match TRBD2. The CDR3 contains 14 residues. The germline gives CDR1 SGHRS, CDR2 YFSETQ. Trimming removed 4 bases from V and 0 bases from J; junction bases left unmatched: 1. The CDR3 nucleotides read TGCGCCAGCAGCCGGACTAGCGGCTCCTACGAGCAGTACTTC. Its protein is CASSRTSGSYEQYF. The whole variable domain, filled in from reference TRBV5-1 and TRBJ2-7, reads KAGVTQTPRYLIKTRGQQVTLSCSPISGHRSVSWYQQTPGQGLQFLFEYFSETQRNKGNFPGRFSGRQFSNSRSEMNVSTLELGDSALYLCASSRTSGSYEQYFGPGTRLTVT.

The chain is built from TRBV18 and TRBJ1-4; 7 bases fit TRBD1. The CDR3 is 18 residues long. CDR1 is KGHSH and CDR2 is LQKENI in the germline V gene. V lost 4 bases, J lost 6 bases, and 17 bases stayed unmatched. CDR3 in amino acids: CASSLNRDSRRGYEKLFF. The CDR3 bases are TGTGCCAGCTCACTCAACCGGGACAGCCGGAGAGGATATGAAAAACTGTTTTTT.

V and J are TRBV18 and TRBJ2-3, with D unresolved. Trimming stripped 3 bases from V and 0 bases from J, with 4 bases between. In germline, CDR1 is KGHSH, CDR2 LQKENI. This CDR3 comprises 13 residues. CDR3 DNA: TGTGCCAGCTCACCGAGTAGCACAGATACGCAGTATTTT. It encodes CASSPSSTDTQYF.

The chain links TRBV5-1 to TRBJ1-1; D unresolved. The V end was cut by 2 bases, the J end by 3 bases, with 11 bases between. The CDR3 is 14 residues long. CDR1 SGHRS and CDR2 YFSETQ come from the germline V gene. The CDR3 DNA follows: TGCGCCAGCAGCTTTACTGGGAGGGACACTGAAGCTTTCTTT. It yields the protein CASSFTGRDTEAFF. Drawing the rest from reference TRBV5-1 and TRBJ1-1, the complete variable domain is KAGVTQTPRYLIKTRGQQVTLSCSPISGHRSVSWYQQTPGQGLQFLFEYFSETQRNKGNFPGRFSGRQFSNSRSEMNVSTLELGDSALYLCASSFTGRDTEAFFGQGTRLTVV.